This TCR beta chain was identified during a study of cytomegalovirus exposure and HLA in healthy donors. PCR involved 60 Vbeta and 13 Jbeta primers. Only in-frame clones appear in the TCRdb table, and some are missing; sequencing was by immunoSEQ multiplex PCR. The sample lists around 130,000 clones, around 69% seen once, with 2.5% to 3% in the top ten. Turning to this clone: No antigen is known for it.

Whole-study results and caveats: Common viral pathogens seemed to be connected with several of the most significant clusters, according to a later analysis.

This CDR3 spans 17 amino acids. Germline loops: CDR1 LGHNA, CDR2 YSLEER. J was trimmed by 7 bases and V by 2 bases; bases with no gene match: 13. This rearrangement joins TRBV4-3 to TRBJ2-1, with 8 bases identical to TRBD1. The sequenced sample consisted of PBMCs. This clonotype originated in a human donor in good health. Here the CDR3 reads CASSQTEDREIWNEQFF. The CDR3 region has the DNA TGCGCCAGCAGCCAAACGGAGGACAGGGAGATTTGGAATGAGCAGTTCTTC.